The following is a T cell receptor beta chain sequence with its context. Its matching antigen is unknown. Over several immunoSEQ plates, each subset's genomic DNA was distributed in even portions. In the original processing: ImmunoSEQ supplied junction-only sequences lacking quality scores, so filtering was different. TCRdb's table, derived via immunoSEQ multiplex PCR, lists solely in-frame clones and lacks some. V and J calls and clone size are given by that table; D and trimming were obtained from the DNA. The sample lists some 490,000 clones; about 84% were seen once. The source of the sample is a study of shared clonotypes between healthy human individuals. The CDR3 is 13 residues long. The germline V gene has CDR1 SGHRS and CDR2 YFSETQ. V dropped 2 bases and J dropped 6; count of bases not matched to a gene: 3. General study results and limits: Sampling involved blood alone; tissue repertoires likely differ.

The donors, healthy adults who were HIV-negative, had experienced no recent acute infections or vaccinations. V is TRBV5-1 and J is TRBJ1-2, with TRBD1 matching over 8 bases. This TCR came from a middle-aged woman in good health. Some clones in this sample may be carry-over from other donors' samples. Input material: PBMCs. Here the CDR3 DNA reads TGCGCCAGCAGCTTCACGGGACAGGATGGCTACACCTTC. It yields the protein CASSFTGQDGYTF.